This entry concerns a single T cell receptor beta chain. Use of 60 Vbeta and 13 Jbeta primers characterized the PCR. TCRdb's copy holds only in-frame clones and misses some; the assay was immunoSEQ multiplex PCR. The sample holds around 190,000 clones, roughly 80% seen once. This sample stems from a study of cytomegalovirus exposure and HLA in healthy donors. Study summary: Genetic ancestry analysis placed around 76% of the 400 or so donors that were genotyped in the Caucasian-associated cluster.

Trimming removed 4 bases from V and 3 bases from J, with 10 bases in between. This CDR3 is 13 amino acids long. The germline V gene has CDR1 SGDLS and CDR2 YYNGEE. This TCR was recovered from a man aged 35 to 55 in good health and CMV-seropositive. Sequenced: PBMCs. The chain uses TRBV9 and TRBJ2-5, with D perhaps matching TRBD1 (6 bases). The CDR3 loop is CASSPWTEETQYF. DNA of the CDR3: TGTGCCAGCAGCCCATGGACAGAAGAGACCCAGTACTTC.